The 10 T cell receptor beta chains presented below share a single source sample, sequenced in a study of cytomegalovirus exposure and HLA in healthy donors. Researchers ran the PCR with 60 Vbeta and 13 Jbeta primers. Only in-frame clones appear in the TCRdb table, and some are missing; sequencing was by immunoSEQ multiplex PCR. Altogether under 200,000 clones are present, roughly 73% being singletons, with the ten largest covering 1.5% to 2%. Sequenced sample: PBMCs. Source of these receptors: a woman under 40 in good health and CMV-seronegative.

This clone ranks as medium-sized (0.01 to 0.1%). The CDR3 region is CASSRTGGLAGFYEQYF. For the CDR3, the DNA is TGTGCCAGCAGTCGGACGGGGGGTCTAGCGGGATTTTACGAGCAGTACTTC. The chain is built from TRBV28 and TRBJ2-7; TRBD2 matches at 9 bases. The CDR3 loop spans 17 amino acids. V was clipped by 5 bases and J by 4 bases; unmatched bases: 15. Per the germline V gene, CDR1 is MDHEN and CDR2 is SYDVKM.

This clone showed up just a few times. The gene calls are TRBV19 and TRBJ1-1; TRBD1 matches at 7 bases. The CDR3 covers 14 residues. CDR1 LNHDA and CDR2 SQIVND come from the germline V gene (reference sequence). V lost 3 bases and J lost 4; bases outside the gene matches: 5. CDR3 loop: CASSITGVGTEAFF. The CDR3 coding sequence is TGTGCCAGTAGTATCACAGGGGTGGGCACTGAAGCTTTCTTT.

The DNA for the CDR3 is TGTGCCAGCAGTTTCGGGGGGTTAGGTGTAGATACGCAGTATTTT. Translating gives CASSFGGLGVDTQYF. V gene TRBV6-6 combines with J gene TRBJ2-3, with 7 bases identical to TRBD2. The CDR3 consists of 15 residues. The V gene's germline CDR1 is MNHNY and CDR2 SVGAGI (reference sequence). Trimming cost V 4 bases and J 5 bases; bases outside gene matches: 9.

This clone showed up just a few times. The chain couples TRBV19 to TRBJ1-2; D is perhaps TRBD1 (5 bases). CDR1 LNHDA and CDR2 SQIVND come from the germline V gene (reference sequence). The CDR3 has 13 residues. Trimming took off 5 bases at V and 7 bases at J, with 14 bases between the two ends. This chain's CDR3 is CASSSDLRGGYTF. In DNA form, the CDR3 reads TGTGCCAGTAGTTCAGACCTAAGGGGTGGCTACACCTTC.

The chain uses TRBV2 and TRBJ2-5, with 11 positions matching TRBD2. Trimming at V came to 5 bases and at J to 2 bases, leaving 4 bases not matched to a gene. The CDR3 length is 15 residues. CDR1 is SNHLY and CDR2 is FYNNEI in the germline V gene. CDR3 in DNA: TGTGCCAGCAGTTTAGCGGGGGGGCCTCAAGAGACCCAGTACTTC. Protein: CASSLAGGPQETQYF.

The chain recombines TRBV6-5 with TRBJ2-1, with D possibly TRBD1 on 5 matching bases. Trimming cost V 4 bases and J 4 bases, with 5 bases left between them. The CDR3 is made up of 12 amino acids. Germline lookup yields CDR1 MNHEY and CDR2 SVGAGI. CDR3 bases: TGTGCCAGCAGTTCAGGGTACAATGAGCAGTTCTTC. Its protein is CASSSGYNEQFF.

The V call is TRBV6-5, the J call TRBJ1-1; perhaps TRBD1 as D (6 bases). CDR1 and CDR2 (germline): MNHEY, SVGAGI. The germline V and J ends were trimmed by 6 bases and 2 bases, with 16 bases remaining between them. The CDR3 has 15 amino acids. CDR3 DNA: TGTGCCAGCAGACGGACCGGGACAATCAACACTGAAGCTTTCTTT. It encodes CASRRTGTINTEAFF.

The rearrangement links TRBV4-2 to TRBJ1-4; D remains unclear. V was trimmed by 1 base and J by 7 bases, leaving 19 bases between them. CDR1 is LGHNA and CDR2 is YNFKEQ in the germline V gene. The CDR3 covers 17 residues. The CDR3 reads CASSQGNRGGSGEKLFF. The CDR3 DNA reads as TGTGCCAGCAGCCAAGGAAACCGGGGAGGGTCCGGTGAAAAACTGTTTTTT.

Worth noting for this clone: A much larger clone differs from this one at a single base, so this may be a read error. The gene calls are TRBV7-9 and TRBJ2-7, with D possibly TRBD1 on 5 matching bases. The CDR3 sequence is 13 residues long. Trimming pared 5 bases from V and 2 bases from J, leaving 10 bases between. Per the germline V gene, CDR1 is SEHNR and CDR2 is FQNEAQ (reference sequence). CDR3 in DNA: TGTGCCAGCAGCCCCCGACAGACCTACGAGCAGTACTTC. It translates to CASSPRQTYEQYF.

This rearrangement joins TRBV19 to TRBJ2-1, with 7 bases lining up with TRBD2. After removal of 6 bases from V and 4 bases from J, the junction contained 12 bases not matched to a gene. This CDR3 contains 16 residues. Germline CDR1 and CDR2: LNHDA and SQIVND (reference sequence). CDR3 coding DNA: TGTGCCAGTAGGGACCCCAGCGGGACCCTATACAATGAGCAGTTCTTC. Amino acid sequence: CASRDPSGTLYNEQFF.